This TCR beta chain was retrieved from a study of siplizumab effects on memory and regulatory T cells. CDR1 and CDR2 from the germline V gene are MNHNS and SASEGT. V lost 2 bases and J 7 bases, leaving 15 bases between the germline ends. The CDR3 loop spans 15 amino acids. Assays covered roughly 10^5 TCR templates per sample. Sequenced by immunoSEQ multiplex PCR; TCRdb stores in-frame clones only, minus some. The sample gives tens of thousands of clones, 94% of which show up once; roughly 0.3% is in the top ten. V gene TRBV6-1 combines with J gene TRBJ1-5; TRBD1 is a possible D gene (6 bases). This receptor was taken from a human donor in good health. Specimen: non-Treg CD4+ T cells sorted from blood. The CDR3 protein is CASSETRRGGQPQHF. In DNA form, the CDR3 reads TGTGCCAGCAGTGAAACCCGGCGGGGGGGCCAGCCCCAGCATTTT.